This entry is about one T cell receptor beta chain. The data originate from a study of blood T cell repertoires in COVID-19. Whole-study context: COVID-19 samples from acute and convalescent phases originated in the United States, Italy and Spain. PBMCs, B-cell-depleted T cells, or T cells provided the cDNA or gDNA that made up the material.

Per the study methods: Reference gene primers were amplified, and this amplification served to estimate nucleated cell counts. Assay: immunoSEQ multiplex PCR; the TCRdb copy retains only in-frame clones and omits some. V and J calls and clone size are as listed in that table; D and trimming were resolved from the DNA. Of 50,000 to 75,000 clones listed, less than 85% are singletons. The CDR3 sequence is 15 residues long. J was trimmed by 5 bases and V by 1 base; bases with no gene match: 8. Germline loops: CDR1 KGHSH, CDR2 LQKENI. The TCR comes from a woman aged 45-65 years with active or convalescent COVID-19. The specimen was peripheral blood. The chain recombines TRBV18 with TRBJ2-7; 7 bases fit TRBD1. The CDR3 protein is CASSPLTGVGNEQYF. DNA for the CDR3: TGTGCCAGCTCACCACTCACAGGGGTGGGGAACGAGCAGTACTTC.